These 6 T cell receptor beta chains originate from one sample sequenced in a study of T cell responses to AZD1222 COVID-19 vaccine. Sequencing was performed with immunoSEQ multiplex PCR; in TCRdb, only in-frame clones are kept and a portion is missing. The sample has around 150,000 clones, approximately 94% seen once. Sample: peripheral blood, taken 28 days after the second AZD1222 dose. Receptor source: an adult who received the AZD1222 COVID-19 vaccine.

The chain has TRBV30 and TRBJ1-6, with a weak D call TRBD1 (5 bases). Germline-derived CDR1 and CDR2 are GTSNPN and SVGIG (reference sequence). The germline V and J ends were trimmed by 4 bases and 6 bases, with 13 bases remaining between them. The CDR3 loop spans 14 amino acids. The CDR3 sequence: CAWTLTDSNSPLHF. CDR3 DNA sequence: TGTGCCTGGACTCTGACCGACAGTAATTCACCCCTCCACTTT.

This chain joins TRBV27 and TRBJ2-7; 10 positions agree with TRBD2. After removal of 4 bases from V and 4 bases from J, the junction contained 13 bases not matched to a gene. CDR3 length equals 17 residues. Germline CDR1 MNHEY, CDR2 SMNVEV (reference sequence). The CDR3 here is CASSSFGASGRDYEQYF. The CDR3 DNA is TGTGCCAGCAGTTCCTTCGGTGCTAGCGGGAGAGATTACGAGCAGTACTTC.

This sequence joins TRBV28 and TRBJ1-6, with D perhaps TRBD1 (5 bases). Germline V gene data show CDR1 as MDHEN and CDR2 as SYDVKM. V lost 6 bases and J 2 bases, leaving 5 bases between the germline ends. The CDR3 is 13 residues long. CDR3 residues: CASRDTYNSPLHF. CDR3 in DNA: TGTGCCAGCAGGGACACCTATAATTCACCCCTCCACTTT.

V and J are TRBV2 and TRBJ1-2, with D uncertain. CDR3 size: 11 residues. V shed 6 bases and J shed 4 bases, with 6 bases lying between them. CDR1 is SNHLY and CDR2 is FYNNEI in the germline V gene. CDR3 protein: CASSPIYGYTF. The CDR3 DNA is TGTGCCAGCAGCCCTATCTATGGCTACACCTTC. Variable domain in full (rest from reference TRBV2 and TRBJ1-2): EPEVTQTPSHQVTQMGQEVILRCVPISNHLYFYWYRQILGQKVEFLVSFYNNEISEKSEIFDDQFSVERPDGSNFTLKIRSTKLEDSAMYFCASSPIYGYTFGSGTRLTVV.

The DNA for the CDR3 is TGCAGCGTTGACTTGGACAGGGAGGTCAGGACAGATACGCAGTATTTT. This encodes CSVDLDREVRTDTQYF. The chain carries TRBV29-1 and TRBJ2-3; TRBD1 matches at 8 bases. V lost 3 bases to trimming and J lost 3 bases; unmatched junction nucleotides: 11. The CDR3 is 16 amino acids. CDR1 and CDR2 (germline): SQVTM, ANQGSEA.

The chain couples TRBV28 to TRBJ2-3; 7 bases fit TRBD2. Trimming cost V 6 bases and J 6 bases; bases outside gene matches: 15. The CDR3 length is 16 residues. Per the germline V gene, CDR1 is MDHEN and CDR2 is SYDVKM. The CDR3 loop is CASSPSRGRALDTQYF. Here the CDR3 DNA reads TGTGCCAGCAGCCCCTCTAGAGGGAGGGCCTTGGATACGCAGTATTTT.